This TCR beta chain was obtained from a study of blood T cells in healthy people across ages. PCR was performed a second time for about 7 to 11 cycles using a sample-barcoded 5' primer and a J-beta primer mix. From the 5' RACE reads, TCRdb called clonotypes with MiXCR, one entry per CDR3 protein. This table holds about 1.1 million distinct CDR3 sequences, more than 30% found once. Germline V lookup: CDR1 MNHNS, CDR2 SASEGT. V shed 9 bases, J shed 4 bases, and the junction held 13 bases outside the gene matches. There are 16 residues in the CDR3. Each donor had about 9.6 milliliters of peripheral blood drawn. The total RNA that was extracted per sample amounted to at least 5 micrograms.

Sequencing was done on a sample of blood. The V call is TRBV6-1, the J call TRBJ2-1; 9 bases match TRBD2. The sequence came from a young man in good health. CDR3 sequence: CARRSVASGVYNEQFF. The CDR3 DNA is TGTGCCAGAAGGTCCGTGGCTAGCGGGGTGTACAATGAGCAGTTCTTC.